Presented here are 27 T cell receptor beta chains from one specimen sequenced in a study of blood T cell repertoires in COVID-19. Here immunoSEQ multiplex PCR was the method, and the copy in TCRdb shows in-frame clones only, minus some. The sample shows 150,000 to 200,000 clones, around nine tenths of them seen only once. The sequencing sample was made of peripheral blood. These TCRs come from a woman between 18 and 30 years old who had recovered from COVID-19.

The rearrangement joins TRBV7-8 to TRBJ2-3; tentative D call: TRBD1 (7 bases). Germline loops: CDR1 SGHVS, CDR2 FQNEAQ. V was pared by 3 bases and J by 6 bases, with 19 bases between. This CDR3 region has 16 residues. For the CDR3, the DNA is TGTGCCAGCAGCTTCCCTCAGGGGGGACTTCGGGATACGCAGTATTTT. Its protein product is CASSFPQGGLRDTQYF.

The V call is TRBV29-1, the J call TRBJ2-1; D is unresolved. Deletions cut 2 bases from V and 0 bases from J, with 5 bases between. Germline loops: CDR1 SQVTM, CDR2 ANQGSEA. The CDR3 spans 13 residues. The CDR3 here is CSVEQDSYNEQFF. The CDR3 DNA is TGCAGCGTTGAACAGGACTCCTACAATGAGCAGTTCTTC.

The V gene is TRBV12-3 or TRBV12-4, the J gene TRBJ1-2; D is perhaps TRBD1 (5 bases). This CDR3 spans 13 amino acids. Between the trimmed V and J ends, which lost 3 bases and 6 bases, there was a span of 11 bases. The CDR3 coding sequence is TGTGCCAGCAGTTTCAGGGAGGTCCATGGCTACACCTTC. Translated: CASSFREVHGYTF.

The V gene is TRBV3-1 (or the pseudogene TRBV3-2), the J gene TRBJ2-7, with TRBD1 as a possible D gene (5 bases). Per germline, CDR1 LGHDT and CDR2 YNNKEL (reference sequence). This CDR3 contains 14 residues. The V end lost 4 bases, the J end lost 2 bases, and 12 bases lay between the germline ends. The CDR3 nucleotides are TGTGCCAGCAGCCCAAGACAGACACCCTACGAGCAGTACTTC. Its translation is CASSPRQTPYEQYF.

This CDR3 is CASSQDYSGSTDTQYF. The CDR3 DNA reads TGCGCCAGCAGCCAGGACTATAGCGGGAGCACAGATACGCAGTATTTT. The chain uses TRBV4-3 and TRBJ2-3, with 7 bases aligning to TRBD2. V shed 3 bases and J 0 bases; nucleotides not matched to a gene: 6. The germline V gene encodes CDR1 LGHNA and CDR2 YSLEER. The CDR3 sequence is 16 residues long.

The chain uses TRBV4-3 and TRBJ2-2, with TRBD2 identical over 7 bases. V shed 0 bases and J 2 bases; nucleotides not matched to a gene: 12. This CDR3 is built from 19 residues. CDR1 is LGHNA and CDR2 is YSLEER in the germline V gene. CDR3 region: CASSQDIKRRTRNTGELFF. Written as DNA, the CDR3 is TGCGCCAGCAGCCAAGATATAAAGAGGAGGACTAGAAACACCGGGGAGCTGTTTTTT.

The V gene is TRBV4-3, the J gene TRBJ2-5; 10 nucleotides line up with TRBD2. V trimming: 0 bases; J trimming: 4 bases; junction bases outside the gene matches: 11. The CDR3 is made up of 18 amino acids. Germline V lookup: CDR1 LGHNA, CDR2 YSLEER. In DNA form, the CDR3 reads TGCGCCAGCAGCCAAGACTGGCTAGCGGGAGAAGTGGGAGAGACCCAGTACTTC. Translation: CASSQDWLAGEVGETQYF.

The CDR3 coding sequence is TGCAGCGCCCGACAGGGAATAACCGGGGAGCTGTTTTTT. Its translation is CSARQGITGELFF. The J gene is TRBJ2-2, the V gene TRBV29-1; 7 bases map to TRBD1. Losses at the gene ends were 7 bases for V and 5 bases for J; bases not matched to a gene: 7. The CDR3 covers 13 residues. The germline V gene encodes CDR1 SQVTM and CDR2 ANQGSEA.

The V gene is TRBV2, the J gene TRBJ1-1, with D possibly matching TRBD1 (5 bases). Trimming pared 3 bases from V and 1 base from J, leaving 9 bases between. CDR3 length equals 14 residues. Germline V gene data show CDR1 as SNHLY and CDR2 as FYNNEI. Here the CDR3 DNA reads TGTGCCAGCAGTGAGGGGGGAAGGAACACTGAAGCTTTCTTT. This codes for CASSEGGRNTEAFF.

V and J are TRBV10-3 and TRBJ1-2, with 8 positions matching TRBD1. The CDR3 is made up of 16 amino acids. The junction had 10 bases not matched to a gene; V was cut back by 4 bases and J by 3 bases. The germline CDR1 and CDR2 sequences are ENHRY and SYGVKD. The CDR3 spells CAISGTWDRSDYGYTF. For the CDR3, the DNA is TGTGCCATCAGTGGGACCTGGGACAGGTCTGACTATGGCTACACCTTC.

V and J are TRBV10-2 and TRBJ2-3, with D perhaps matching TRBD2 (6 bases). Germline V gene data show CDR1 as WSHSY and CDR2 as SAAADI. V was pared by 0 bases and J by 0 bases, with 10 bases between. The CDR3 contains 16 residues. The CDR3 DNA sequence: TGCGCCAGCAGTGAGTCGAGCGGGCCTAGCACAGATACGCAGTATTTT. Its protein product is CASSESSGPSTDTQYF.

The V gene is TRBV5-1, the J gene TRBJ1-1; 7 nucleotides line up with TRBD1. This CDR3 comprises 14 residues. Per the germline V gene, CDR1 is SGHRS and CDR2 is YFSETQ. Unmatched junction bases numbered 7, after V lost 3 bases and J lost 5 bases. The CDR3 is CASSSGGGRTEAFF. The CDR3 DNA reads TGCGCCAGCAGCTCGGGAGGGGGCCGGACTGAAGCTTTCTTT.

The table lists this clone with a count of one. This rearrangement joins TRBV7-9 to TRBJ2-3; 7 nucleotides line up with TRBD2. CDR1 and CDR2 from the germline V gene are SEHNR and FQNEAQ (reference sequence). Unmatched junction bases numbered 6, after V lost 4 bases and J lost 8 bases. The CDR3 runs 13 residues. Here the CDR3 reads CASSSYRLATQYF. CDR3 nucleotide sequence: TGTGCCAGCAGCTCCTACCGACTAGCTACGCAGTATTTT.

The rearrangement joins TRBV7-7 to TRBJ1-1, with no clear D. This CDR3 is 13 amino acids long. V dropped 2 bases and J dropped 2 bases, with 6 bases sitting between them. Germline lookup yields CDR1 SSHAT and CDR2 FNYEAQ (reference sequence). CDR3 coding DNA: TGTGCCAGCAGCTTATACAGTAACACTGAAGCTTTCTTT. It specifies CASSLYSNTEAFF. Looking up the rest from reference TRBV7-7 and TRBJ1-1 gives the full variable domain: GAGVSQSPRYKVTKRGQDVTLRCDPISSHATLYWYQQALGQGPEFLTYFNYEAQPDKSGLPSDRFSAERPEGSISTLTIQRTEQRDSAMYRCASSLYSNTEAFFGQGTRLTVV.

The V call is TRBV4-2, the J call TRBJ1-5, with D perhaps TRBD1 (6 bases). CDR3 size: 15 residues. The ends were cut back, 0 bases at V and 4 bases at J, with 10 bases in the middle. The germline V gene has CDR1 LGHNA and CDR2 YNFKEQ. This chain's CDR3 is CASSQEFTGNQPQHF. The CDR3 DNA follows: TGTGCCAGCAGCCAAGAGTTTACAGGGAATCAGCCCCAGCATTTT.

The rearrangement joins TRBV5-4 to TRBJ2-7, with 12 bases matching TRBD2. The V and J ends lost 5 bases and 1 base, in that order; junction bases with no gene match: 4. Germline V gives CDR1 SGHNT, CDR2 YYREEE (reference sequence). The CDR3 loop spans 15 amino acids. The CDR3 DNA sequence: TGTGCCAGCAGTCCAGGACTAGCGGGATCCTACGAGCAGTACGTC. This gives the protein CASSPGLAGSYEQYV.

V is TRBV7-3 and J is TRBJ2-3; 10 bases are shared with TRBD2. The CDR3 loop spans 15 amino acids. V was clipped by 5 bases and J by 5 bases; unmatched bases: 7. Germline CDR1 and CDR2: SGHTA and FQGTGA. DNA of the CDR3: TGTGCCAGCAGCCATAGCGGGGGGCTAGGAGATACGCAGTATTTT. Amino acids: CASSHSGGLGDTQYF.

J is TRBJ2-7 and V is TRBV4-3, with 8 positions matching TRBD1. V lost 2 bases and J lost 3; bases outside the gene matches: 6. Germline lookup yields CDR1 LGHNA and CDR2 YSLEER. CDR3 length: 15 residues. The CDR3 bases are TGCGCCAGCAGCCAACTTACAGGGGGAAACTACGAGCAGTACTTC. Protein sequence: CASSQLTGGNYEQYF.

The J gene is TRBJ1-2, the V gene TRBV10-3; a possible D gene is TRBD1 (5 bases). With 6 bases removed from V and 5 bases from J, the gap between germline ends came to 25 bases. The CDR3 is 17 residues long. The germline CDR1 and CDR2 sequences are ENHRY and SYGVKD. CDR3 bases: TGTGCCATCAGCAATGTAGGGAAGGTTCAACGGGGGTATGGCTACACCTTC. This gives the protein CAISNVGKVQRGYGYTF.

This chain connects TRBV6-5 to TRBJ2-7; D uncertain. CDR3 length: 14 amino acids. V lost 8 bases to trimming and J lost 3 bases, with 17 bases between them. The germline CDR1 and CDR2 sequences are MNHEY and SVGAGI. The CDR3 region is CASRSPRGHYEQYF. Here the CDR3 DNA reads TGTGCCAGCCGTTCCCCAAGAGGTCACTACGAGCAGTACTTC.

V is TRBV7-8 and J is TRBJ1-5, with D perhaps TRBD1 (5 bases). The germline V gene encodes CDR1 SGHVS and CDR2 FQNEAQ. The V end lost 5 bases, the J end lost 4 bases, and 12 bases lay between the germline ends. The CDR3 has 14 amino acids. CDR3 bases: TGTGCCAGCAGCGAGACAGCCAAAAATCAGCCCCAGCATTTT. It is translated as CASSETAKNQPQHF. The full variable domain, in which reference TRBV7-8 and TRBJ1-5 provide the parts outside the CDR3, is GAGVSQSPRYKVAKRGQDVALRCDPISGHVSLFWYQQALGQGPEFLTYFQNEAQLDKSGLPSDRFFAERPEGSVSTLKIQRTQQEDSAVYLCASSETAKNQPQHFGDGTRLSIL.

The CDR3 DNA follows: TGTGCCAGCAGCGCATCAATAGCGGGGGCGGGAGATACGCAGTATTTT. Residues: CASSASIAGAGDTQYF. The genes are TRBV9 and TRBJ2-3; TRBD2 matches at 9 bases. CDR3 length: 16 residues. V was clipped by 3 bases and J by 5 bases; unmatched bases: 10. CDR1 and CDR2 (germline): SGDLS, YYNGEE.

The chain uses TRBV2 and TRBJ1-1; maybe TRBD1 (5 bases). The length of the CDR3 is 14 residues. With 1 base removed from V and 1 base from J, the gap between germline ends came to 7 bases. The germline CDR1 and CDR2 sequences are SNHLY and FYNNEI. This chain's CDR3 is CASSEDRRNTEAFF. CDR3 in DNA: TGTGCCAGCAGTGAAGACAGGAGGAACACTGAAGCTTTCTTT.

The chain has TRBV11-1 and TRBJ2-3; D not resolved. Trimming stripped 2 bases from V and 0 bases from J, with 12 bases between. Germline-derived CDR1 and CDR2 are SGHAT and FQDESV (reference sequence). The CDR3 covers 16 residues. The CDR3 reads CASSLPPRLSTDTQYF. CDR3 nucleotides: TGTGCCAGCAGCTTACCCCCCAGACTTAGCACAGATACGCAGTATTTT.

CDR3 in DNA: TGTGCCAGCAGTGAAGCGTTTGGCAGGGGGCGGAATTCACCCCTCCACTTT. This translates into CASSEAFGRGRNSPLHF. The V gene is TRBV6-1, the J gene TRBJ1-6, with 8 bases matching TRBD1. Germline assignment: CDR1 MNHNS and CDR2 SASEGT. V dropped 0 bases and J dropped 7; count of bases not matched to a gene: 8. There are 17 residues in the CDR3.

The chain combines TRBV19 with TRBJ2-1; D is unresolved. CDR1 and CDR2 from the germline V gene are LNHDA and SQIVND (reference sequence). The CDR3 totals 14 residues. V was clipped by 5 bases and J by 2 bases, with 10 bases between them. The CDR3 sequence: CASSLSAAYNEQFF. In nucleotides, the CDR3 is TGTGCCAGTAGTTTGAGCGCGGCCTACAATGAGCAGTTCTTC.

This chain uses TRBV9 with TRBJ2-7; TRBD1 matches 10 bases. The CDR3 is 14 amino acids. Germline V gives CDR1 SGDLS, CDR2 YYNGEE. Trimming removed 4 bases from V and 4 bases from J; junction bases left unmatched: 5. The chain's CDR3 is CASSRTGGPYEQYF. The CDR3 nucleotides are TGTGCCAGCAGCCGGACAGGGGGACCGTACGAGCAGTACTTC.